This TCR beta chain was identified in a study of Graves' ophthalmopathy and Graves' hyperthyroidism (dated by TCRdb to the late 2010s). Background for the entire study: Peripheral blood was collected before any treatment was given, at the time of initial diagnosis. The study used signatures of the TCR beta repertoire to tell Graves' ophthalmopathy apart from Graves' hyperthyroidism and to predict which patients would progress to ophthalmopathy. In total, approximately 140 blood samples were TCR-sequenced: 40 to 45 ophthalmopathy, some 80 hyperthyroidism and approximately 17 hyperthyroidism-to-ophthalmopathy patients. To explore V-J signatures that separate ophthalmopathy from hyperthyroidism, a discovery set of approximately 100 patients was enrolled, consisting of about 43 with ophthalmopathy and approximately 57 with stable hyperthyroidism. An independent validation cohort was composed of 18 hyperthyroidism patients and about 16 patients who later progressed from hyperthyroidism to ophthalmopathy. T-cell repertoires of thyroid tissue and blood were compared in over 5 hyperthyroidism patients. Once sampling was done, hyperthyroidism patients were given methimazole at a starting dose of 30 mg daily, while ophthalmopathy patients were given high-dose intravenous methylprednisolone. The 95 to 100 discovery patients were randomly divided into training and test sets at a 7:3 ratio.

Ophthalmopathy patients were characterized by moderately to severely active disease, a Clinical Activity Score of at least 3, a NOSPECS grade of at least 4, and a disease duration under 3 months. Patients with other autoimmune diseases, uncontrolled infections, pregnancy or lactation were excluded. Diagnosis relied on clinical symptoms, serum thyroxine, TRAb, thyroid ultrasound and orbital computed tomography. Using Ficoll-Paque density gradient centrifugation, PBMCs were isolated from less than 11 ml of fresh peripheral blood. Trizol reagent was used to extract the total RNA, and its quality was then checked on an Agilent 2100 Bioanalyzer. The research as a whole found: In validation, the model predicted ophthalmopathy progression with over 60% sensitivity and about 73% specificity; some 13 predicted patients were CT-confirmed with GO in a median of 6.5 months. Ophthalmopathy was separated from stable hyperthyroidism by the 13-signature model with 87.88% sensitivity and less than 82% specificity in cross-validation and with 80%/75% in the test set. Sample size was not statistically predetermined, and group allocation was not concealed from the investigators. Among expanded thyroid clonotypes with frequency above 0.001, most also showed up in blood, which suggests that blood repertoires may reflect the thyroid immune response.

For repertoire sequencing, TCR beta CDR3 regions were amplified from RNA transcripts. The first round was an RT-PCR using HTBI primers with the Qiagen OneStep RT-PCR kit, and this first round was followed by a second-round multiplex PCR, then size selection and purification. Sequencing of the libraries was carried out on an Illumina HiSeq2000 in paired-end mode with 100 bp reads. In the authors' own workflow: SOAPnuke was used for read processing, and reads with adapters, uncalled bases, a mean Phred below 15, or no exact constant-primer or identifier match were discarded. COPE v1.2.5 was used to merge high-quality paired reads. Each unique nucleotide sequence was defined as a clonotype, and clonotypes were aligned to IMGT TRB V, D and J references with MiTCR v1.1. The analysis was limited to V-J combinations with a frequency above 0.0001, which together covered approximately 99% of repertoires. For each V-J combination, a TCR clonal expansion and chaos score was defined as the ratio of F50 clonal expansion to chaos observed in the TCRdist matrix. Welch's t-statistics and random forest were used to reduce features to over ten V-J combinations, which were fed into a naive Bayes classifier. The similarity between thyroid and blood repertoires was quantified using the Morisita-Horn index. Through fastp at Q25 and MiXCR, TCRdb rebuilt clones from the public reads, retaining in-frame beta chains. Merged by CDR3 protein, the rows form single entries marked with the most common genes and DNA. Here the V and J calls rest on TCRdb's processing, not on the authors' analysis. Recorded for this sample are about 220,000 distinct CDR3 sequences; 20% to 25% of them occurred a single time. About 46% of the sample is in the top ten clones.

The sample holds many counts of this clonotype. No cognate antigen has been identified for it. Base qualities are not recorded, but no much larger clone differs from it by a single base. Sequencing was carried out using peripheral blood. This receptor was taken from a woman between 45 and 65 years old with Graves' ophthalmopathy. Donor details come from another sample of the same person, matched by shared clones.

The DNA is TGTGCCAGTAAGGCTAGCGGCGGCTACGAGCAGTACTTC. Its protein is CASKASGGYEQYF. The rearranged chain carries TRBV19 and TRBJ2-7; 7 of the junction bases match TRBD2. The germline V end is reduced by 7 bases and the J end by 3 bases; junction bases left unmatched: 6. The germline V gene encodes CDR1 LNHDA and CDR2 SQIVND (reference sequence). The CDR3 contains 13 residues, cysteine and phenylalanine counted. The read is trimmed to its CDR3 DNA, 39 bases read in frame from base 1.